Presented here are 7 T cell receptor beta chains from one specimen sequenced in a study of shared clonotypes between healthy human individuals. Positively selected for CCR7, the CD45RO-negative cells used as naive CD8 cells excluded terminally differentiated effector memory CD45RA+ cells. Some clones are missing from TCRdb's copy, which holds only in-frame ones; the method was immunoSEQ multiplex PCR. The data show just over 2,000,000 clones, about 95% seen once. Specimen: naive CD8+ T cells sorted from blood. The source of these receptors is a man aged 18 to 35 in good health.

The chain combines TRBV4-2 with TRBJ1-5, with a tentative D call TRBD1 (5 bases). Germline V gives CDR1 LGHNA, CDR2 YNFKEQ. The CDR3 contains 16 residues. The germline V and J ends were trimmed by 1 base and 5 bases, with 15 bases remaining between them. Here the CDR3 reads CASSQVGPTGYQPQHF. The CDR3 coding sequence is TGTGCCAGCAGCCAAGTCGGGCCTACAGGATATCAGCCCCAGCATTTT.

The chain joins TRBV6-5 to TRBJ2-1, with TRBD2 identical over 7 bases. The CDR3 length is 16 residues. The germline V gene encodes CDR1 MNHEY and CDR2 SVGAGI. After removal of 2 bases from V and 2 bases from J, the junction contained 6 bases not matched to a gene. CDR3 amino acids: CASSYGSSGAYNEQFF. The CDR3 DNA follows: TGTGCCAGCAGTTACGGTTCTAGCGGTGCCTACAATGAGCAGTTCTTC.

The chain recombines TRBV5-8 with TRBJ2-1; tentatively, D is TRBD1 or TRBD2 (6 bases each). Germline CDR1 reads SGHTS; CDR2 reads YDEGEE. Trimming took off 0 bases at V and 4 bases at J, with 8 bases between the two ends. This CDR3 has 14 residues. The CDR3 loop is CASSLAGAYNEQFF. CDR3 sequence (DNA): TGTGCCAGCAGCTTGGCGGGGGCGTACAATGAGCAGTTCTTC. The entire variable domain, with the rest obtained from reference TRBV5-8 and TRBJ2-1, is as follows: EAGVTQSPTHLIKTRGQQATLRCSPISGHTSVYWYQQALGLGLQFLLWYDEGEERNRGNFPPRFSGRQFPNYSSELNVNALELEDSALYLCASSLAGAYNEQFFGPGTRLTVL.

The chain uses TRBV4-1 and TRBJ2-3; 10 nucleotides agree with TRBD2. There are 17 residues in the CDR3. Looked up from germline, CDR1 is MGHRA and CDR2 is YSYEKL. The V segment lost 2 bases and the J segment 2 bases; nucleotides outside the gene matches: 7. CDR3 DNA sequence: TGCGCCAGCAGCCAAAGCTCTAGCGGGGGACCCACAGATACGCAGTATTTT. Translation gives CASSQSSSGGPTDTQYF.

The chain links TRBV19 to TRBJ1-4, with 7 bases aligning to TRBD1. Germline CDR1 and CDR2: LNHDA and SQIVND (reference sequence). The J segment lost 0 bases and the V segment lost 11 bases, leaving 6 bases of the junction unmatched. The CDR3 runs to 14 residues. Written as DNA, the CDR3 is TGTGCCTCAAGACAGGGTCCAACTAATGAAAAACTGTTTTTT. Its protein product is CASRQGPTNEKLFF.

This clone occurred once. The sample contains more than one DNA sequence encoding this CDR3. CDR3 nucleotides: TGTGCCAGTAGTATAGGCGGCTCCTACGAGCAGTACTTC. Protein product: CASSIGGSYEQYF. The V and J genes are TRBV19 and TRBJ2-7; D call uncertain. Per germline, CDR1 LNHDA and CDR2 SQIVND (reference sequence). CDR3 length equals 13 residues. V lost 1 base to trimming and J lost 0 bases, with 4 bases between them.

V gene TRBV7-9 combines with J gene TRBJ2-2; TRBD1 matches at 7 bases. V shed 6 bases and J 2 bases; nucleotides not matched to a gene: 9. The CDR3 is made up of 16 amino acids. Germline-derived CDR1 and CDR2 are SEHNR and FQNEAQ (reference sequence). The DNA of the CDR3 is TGTGCCAGCAGGAACAGAGGACAGGACAACACCGGGGAGCTGTTTTTT. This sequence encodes CASRNRGQDNTGELFF.